This is a list of T cell receptor beta chains from one sample in a study of Ad26.COV2.S vaccination and SARS-CoV-2 variants. Sequencing was performed with immunoSEQ multiplex PCR; in TCRdb, only in-frame clones are kept and a portion is missing. Of about 680,000 clones listed, approximately 88% are singletons. The starting material was peripheral blood, obtained in a trial of Ad26.COV2.S vaccine versus placebo. These receptors all come from a person between 18 and 65 years old who received the Ad26.COV2.S COVID-19 vaccine or a placebo. Both conserved end residues are part of each CDR3. The D gene is left open where the match is weak. Some rows have no size entry. The others give once, few or many, or a class for an expanded clone.

TRBV14,NA,TRBJ1-1,NA,TGTGCCAGCAGCCAAGATTTACAGGGTACTGAAGCTTTCTTT,CASSQDLQGTEAFF
TRBV10-3,few,TRBJ1-5,NA,TGTGCCATCAGTGAGAACCACGGCAATCAGCCCCAGCATTTT,CAISENHGNQPQHF
TRBV7-9,once,TRBJ1-1,NA,TGTGCCAGCAGCCCGGGAGCTGAAGCTTTCTTT,CASSPGAEAFF
TRBV27,NA,TRBJ1-3,NA,TGTGCCAGCAGTCCCCGCTCCTCGGCTGGAAACACCATATATTTT,CASSPRSSAGNTIYF
TRBV5-1,once,TRBJ2-5,NA,TGCGCCAGCAGCTTGGCCGCTTTCACAGCCGGTCAAGAGACCCAGTACTTC,CASSLAAFTAGQETQYF
TRBV11-1,NA,TRBJ2-7,NA,TGTGCCAGCAGCTTAGCGATCGAGTTGGACGAGCAGTACTTC,CASSLAIELDEQYF
TRBV3-1/TRBV3-2,NA,TRBJ2-3,NA,TGTGCCAGCAGCCGATTGGGGGGGGGCGGTACAGATACGCAGTATTTT,CASSRLGGGGTDTQYF
TRBV18,NA,TRBJ1-3,TRBD1,TGTGCCAGCTCAGGACAGGGCGCGCCTGGAAACACCATATATTTT,CASSGQGAPGNTIYF
TRBV7-2,NA,TRBJ2-7,NA,TGTGCCAGCAGCTCCCACGAGGCCCTAGAGCAGTACTTC,CASSSHEALEQYF
TRBV12-3/TRBV12-4,NA,TRBJ1-4,NA,TGTGCCAGCTCACCTCGGCATGAAAAACTGTTTTTT,CASSPRHEKLFF
TRBV7-8,NA,TRBJ2-7,NA,TGTGCCAGCAGCTTAAGGGACCCCCAGAACGAGCAGTACTTC,CASSLRDPQNEQYF
TRBV7-9,NA,TRBJ2-2,NA,TGTGCCAGCGGGATCGGGGAGCTGTTTTTT,CASGIGELFF
TRBV18,NA,TRBJ2-1,TRBD2,TGTGCCAGCTCACTCGAGCGGGGGGGATACAATGAGCAGTTCTTC,CASSLERGGYNEQFF
TRBV19,NA,TRBJ2-4,NA,TGTGCCAGTACCGGGTTTCCAAACATTCAGTACTTC,CASTGFPNIQYF
TRBV27,NA,TRBJ1-2,NA,TGTGCCAGCAGGGATTTAGGGGCGAACTATGGCTACACCTTC,CASRDLGANYGYTF
TRBV6-5,NA,TRBJ2-2,NA,TGTGCCAGCAGTCTCCAACAGTCCGGGGAGCTGTTTTTT,CASSLQQSGELFF
TRBV5-4,NA,TRBJ2-7,TRBD1,TGTGCCAGCAGCTTGACAGGGGACCCCTACGAGCAGTACTTC,CASSLTGDPYEQYF
TRBV6-5,NA,TRBJ2-1,NA,TGTGCCAGCAGTTCTAGATTACTTGAGCAGTTCTTC,CASSSRLLEQFF
TRBV24-1,many,TRBJ1-2,TRBD1,TGTGCCACCAGTGAGACGACAGGGGGAACCTATGGCTACACCTTC,CATSETTGGTYGYTF
TRBV19,NA,TRBJ2-1,TRBD1,TGTGCCAGTAGTTTAGGGACAGATTACAATGAGCAGTTCTTC,CASSLGTDYNEQFF
TRBV6-5,NA,TRBJ1-5,NA,TGTGCCACCCTGAGTGGAGGCAATCAGCCCCAGCATTTT,CATLSGGNQPQHF
TRBV9,NA,TRBJ2-5,NA,TGTGCCAGCAGCGCGAGGGGAGAACCGTACCAAGAGACCCAGTACTTC,CASSARGEPYQETQYF
TRBV3-1/TRBV3-2,NA,TRBJ2-1,TRBD2,TGTGCCAGCAGCCAATATCCTAGCGGGAGGGCCATCAATGAGCAGTTCTTC,CASSQYPSGRAINEQFF
TRBV5-1,NA,TRBJ2-4,TRBD2,TGCGCCAGCAGCTTGGTGGGACTAGTGGAGGGCAAAAACATTCAGTACTTC,CASSLVGLVEGKNIQYF
TRBV5-4,NA,TRBJ2-7,TRBD2,TGTGCCAGCAGCCTCCTAGCGGGAGGGCGAGAGCAGTACTTC,CASSLLAGGREQYF
TRBV24-1,NA,TRBJ2-1,NA,TGTGCCACCAGTGACCGAGGGGGGGGATACAATGAGCAGTTCTTC,CATSDRGGGYNEQFF
TRBV6-1,once,TRBJ2-1,TRBD2,TGTGCCAGCAGTGACCCAGCGGGAAACGATGAGCAGTTCTTC,CASSDPAGNDEQFF
TRBV27,few,TRBJ1-2,NA,TGTGCCAGCAGTCGTGCACCGGGGTCCTATGGCTACACCTTC,CASSRAPGSYGYTF
TRBV11-2,NA,TRBJ2-1,TRBD2,TGTGCCAGCAGCCCCCCCGGACTAGCGGGTGGCACGTTCTTC,CASSPPGLAGGTFF
TRBV18,NA,TRBJ1-1,TRBD1,TGTGCCAGCTCACCGTCGACAGGGGGCAGTGGGGGAGCTTTCTTT,CASSPSTGGSGGAFF
TRBV27,NA,TRBJ1-3,NA,TGTGCCAGCAGTCTAGGGGGATCTGGAAACACCATATATTTT,CASSLGGSGNTIYF
TRBV25-1,once,TRBJ1-3,NA,TGTGCCAGCAGTGATCTTAGCCCTTTCTCTGGAAACACCATATATTTT,CASSDLSPFSGNTIYF